The T cell receptor beta chain described here comes from a study of OX40 agonist ivuxolimab in advanced cancers. Overall study context: Ivuxolimab, an agonist antibody against OX40 (CD134), was given to patients.

A note on this clone: The antigen remains undetermined.

V trimming: 3 bases; J trimming: 1 base; junction bases outside the gene matches: 1. Germline CDR1 is SGDLS and CDR2 is YYNGEE. CDR3 length: 14 residues. Whole-study findings and limits: The CD4+ and CD8+ T cells in the blood had expanded clonally by week 6 at 0.1 to 3.0 mg/kg.

Data came from immunoSEQ multiplex PCR; TCRdb stores just in-frame clones and leaves some out. The repertoire has 15,000 to 16,000 clones, about 81% of them found once; the top ten carry 41%. Systemic immunosuppression or autoimmune disease history was grounds to exclude patients. This clonotype was obtained from an adult with an advanced solid tumor such as melanoma, head and neck, liver or kidney cancer. The gene calls are TRBV9 and TRBJ2-3, with 8 bases fitting TRBD1. Source: CD4+ or CD8+ T cells sorted from blood, taken in a trial of the OX40 agonist ivuxolimab. This CDR3 reads CASSAGQGTDTQYF. CDR3 nucleotides: TGTGCCAGCAGCGCGGGACAGGGCACAGATACGCAGTATTTT.